The 14 T cell receptor beta chains given below trace back to one sample, sequenced in a study of OX40 agonist ivuxolimab in advanced cancers. Repertoires were generated with immunoSEQ multiplex PCR, while TCRdb's copy carries only in-frame clones and drops some. The table includes roughly 28,000 clones, about 79% detected once. The source material was CD4+ or CD8+ T cells sorted from blood, sampled in a trial of the OX40 agonist ivuxolimab. Source of these receptors: an adult with an advanced solid tumor such as melanoma, head and neck, liver or kidney cancer.

This chain joins TRBV19 and TRBJ1-4; 7 nucleotides line up with TRBD1. CDR1 and CDR2 from the germline V gene are LNHDA and SQIVND (reference sequence). After removal of 7 bases from V and 5 bases from J, the junction contained 10 bases not matched to a gene. The CDR3 has 15 residues. CDR3 bases: TGTGCCAGTACCCGATCGACAGGGTCGAATGAAAAACTGTTTTTT. Amino acid sequence: CASTRSTGSNEKLFF. The full variable domain, its missing parts supplied by reference TRBV19 and TRBJ1-4, is DGGITQSPKYLFRKEGQNVTLSCEQNLNHDAMYWYRQDPGQGLRLIYYSQIVNDFQKGDIAEGYSVSREKKESFPLTVTSAQKNPTAFYLCASTRSTGSNEKLFFGSGTQLSVL.

The chain links TRBV13 to TRBJ2-3; 8 bases map to TRBD1. The length of the CDR3 is 13 residues. CDR1 PRHDT and CDR2 FYEKMQ come from the germline V gene (reference sequence). Trimming removed 3 bases from V and 6 bases from J; junction bases left unmatched: 2. The CDR3 DNA is TGTGCCAGCAGCTTCCGGGACAGGGATACGCAGTATTTT. It codes for CASSFRDRDTQYF.

The V gene is TRBV6-6, the J gene TRBJ1-5, with a possible D match to TRBD1 (5 bases). The V gene lost 4 bases and the J gene lost 2 bases, with 15 bases spanning the gap. CDR3 length: 16 amino acids. Germline assignment: CDR1 MNHNY and CDR2 SVGAGI (reference sequence). The CDR3 loop reads CASSSQGIFGNQPQHF. The CDR3 coding sequence is TGTGCCAGCAGTTCCCAGGGAATATTCGGCAATCAGCCCCAGCATTTT.

A single count supports this clone. This chain connects TRBV19 to TRBJ1-5; D gene ambiguous. Germline lookup yields CDR1 LNHDA and CDR2 SQIVND (reference sequence). Trimming pared 7 bases from V and 2 bases from J, leaving 9 bases between. The CDR3 is 13 residues long. The CDR3 coding sequence is TGTGCCAGTAACGGTTGGGGCAATCAGCCCCAGCATTTT. Protein sequence: CASNGWGNQPQHF.

The V gene is TRBV11-2, the J gene TRBJ2-1, with 7 bases fitting TRBD1. Germline-derived CDR1 and CDR2 are SGHAT and FQNNGV. The CDR3 runs to 14 residues. The J segment lost 3 bases and the V segment lost 5 bases, leaving 4 bases of the junction unmatched. This chain's CDR3 is CASSPRTGYNEQFF. DNA of the CDR3: TGTGCCAGCAGCCCGCGGACAGGCTACAATGAGCAGTTCTTC.

This chain connects TRBV2 to TRBJ2-5; possibly TRBD2 for D (6 bases). The V end was cut by 6 bases, the J end by 5 bases, with 16 bases between. The CDR3 loop spans 14 amino acids. Germline CDR1 and CDR2: SNHLY and FYNNEI. CDR3 protein: CASSGGAASETQYF. The CDR3 bases are TGTGCCAGCAGCGGCGGGGCTGCGTCGGAGACCCAGTACTTC.

The V call is TRBV10-1, the J call TRBJ2-3; TRBD1 agrees at 9 bases. J was trimmed by 7 bases and V by 3 bases; bases with no gene match: 8. The CDR3 sequence is 15 residues long. CDR1 and CDR2 from the germline V gene are WNHNN and SYGVQD (reference sequence). This CDR3 reads CASSDPGTGKHTQYF. CDR3 nucleotide sequence: TGCGCCAGCAGTGACCCCGGGACAGGGAAACATACGCAGTATTTT.

This clone was seen a handful of times. This sequence joins TRBV30 and TRBJ1-1; D unresolved. The germline CDR1 and CDR2 sequences are GTSNPN and SVGIG (reference sequence). This CDR3 is 13 amino acids long. Trimming removed 3 bases at V and 4 bases at J, with 12 bases between. The CDR3 loop is CAWSASAVTEAFF. CDR3 nucleotide sequence: TGTGCCTGGAGCGCTTCCGCAGTCACTGAAGCTTTCTTT.

Here the CDR3 reads CATSSLSNQPQHF. For the CDR3, the DNA is TGTGCCACCTCAAGTCTCTCCAATCAGCCCCAGCATTTT. J is TRBJ1-5 and V is TRBV19, with D unclear. The germline V gene has CDR1 LNHDA and CDR2 SQIVND (reference sequence). V gave up 10 bases and J gave up 3 bases, with 13 bases separating them. This CDR3 is built from 13 residues.

J is TRBJ1-4 and V is TRBV11-2, with TRBD1 matching over 9 bases. Germline loops: CDR1 SGHAT, CDR2 FQNNGV. V dropped 5 bases and J dropped 8; count of bases not matched to a gene: 9. The CDR3 is 15 amino acids. The CDR3 here is CASSPNRGLGEKLFF. As DNA, the CDR3 is TGTGCCAGCAGCCCTAACAGGGGGCTCGGGGAAAAACTGTTTTTT.

In this sample, this clone is large. The chain is built from TRBV7-9 and TRBJ1-4, with a weak D call TRBD1 (5 bases). V lost 3 bases and J lost 6, with 11 bases in between. CDR3 length: 14 residues. Germline CDR1 reads SEHNR; CDR2 reads FQNEAQ (reference sequence). CDR3 coding DNA: TGTGCCAGCAGCTTGACCTGGGGGTATGAAAAACTGTTTTTT. Amino acids: CASSLTWGYEKLFF.

The table lists this clone with a few counts. The rearrangement uses TRBV27 and TRBJ1-6; D uncertain. The germline CDR1 and CDR2 sequences are MNHEY and SMNVEV (reference sequence). CDR3 size: 16 residues. V lost 1 base, J lost 0 bases, and 7 bases lay in between. This CDR3 reads CASSLYVSSYNSPLHF. The CDR3 DNA reads as TGTGCCAGCAGTTTATACGTTAGCTCCTATAATTCACCCCTCCACTTT.

The V gene is TRBV6-5, the J gene TRBJ2-7; 7 positions match TRBD1. Looked up from germline, CDR1 is MNHEY and CDR2 is SVGAGI. The CDR3 is 13 amino acids. Trimming took 7 bases from V and 4 from J; bases not matched to a gene: 7. The chain's CDR3 is CASTRTGPYEQYF. In DNA form, the CDR3 reads TGTGCCAGCACTCGGACAGGACCGTACGAGCAGTACTTC.

The chain joins TRBV10-3 to TRBJ2-2; TRBD1 agrees at 9 bases. This CDR3 comprises 16 residues. The junction had 6 bases not matched to a gene; V was cut back by 4 bases and J by 3 bases. In germline, CDR1 is ENHRY, CDR2 SYGVKD. CDR3 loop: CAISVNRGLDTGELFF. The CDR3 bases are TGTGCCATCAGTGTCAACAGGGGGCTAGACACCGGGGAGCTGTTTTTT.